These 16 T cell receptor beta chains originate from one sample sequenced in a study of OX40 agonist ivuxolimab in advanced cancers. Some clones are missing from TCRdb's copy, which holds only in-frame ones; the method was immunoSEQ multiplex PCR. Found here are roughly 86,000 clones, 90% of them singletons; the top ten hold around 7%. The starting material was CD4+ or CD8+ T cells sorted from blood, obtained in a trial of the OX40 agonist ivuxolimab. The source of these receptors is an adult with an advanced solid tumor such as melanoma, head and neck, liver or kidney cancer.

The V gene is TRBV11-3, the J gene TRBJ2-1; D is perhaps TRBD2 (5 bases). V shed 1 base and J shed 7 bases, with 8 bases lying between them. The CDR3 length is 13 residues. Germline V gene sequence: CDR1 SGHNT, CDR2 YENEEA. Here the CDR3 DNA reads TGTGCCAGCAGCTTAGTCGGGAAGAATGAGCAGTTCTTC. Translated: CASSLVGKNEQFF.

The rearrangement uses TRBV27 and TRBJ1-1; perhaps TRBD1 as D (5 bases). Germline V gene data show CDR1 as MNHEY and CDR2 as SMNVEV (reference sequence). This CDR3 has 12 amino acids. The V end lost 4 bases, the J end lost 9 bases, and 12 bases lay between the germline ends. Here the CDR3 reads CASSWGKTKAFF. For the CDR3, the DNA is TGTGCCAGCAGTTGGGGCAAAACAAAAGCTTTCTTT.

The chain employs TRBV4-1 and TRBJ2-1, with a weak D call TRBD2 (5 bases). CDR3 length: 14 residues. The germline CDR1 and CDR2 sequences are MGHRA and YSYEKL. V was shortened by 4 bases and J by 6 bases, with 13 bases between the two germline ends. CDR3: CASSPDGVLNEQFF. The CDR3, as DNA: TGCGCCAGCAGCCCGGACGGGGTCCTCAATGAGCAGTTCTTC.

The V call is TRBV28, the J call TRBJ2-3; 9 nucleotides align to TRBD2. Germline CDR1 reads MDHEN; CDR2 reads SYDVKM. The junction had 7 bases not matched to a gene; V was cut back by 6 bases and J by 6 bases. The CDR3 is made up of 14 amino acids. The CDR3, as DNA: TGTGCCAGCAGATTAGCGGGGGCCCTGGATACGCAGTATTTT. Protein product: CASRLAGALDTQYF.

V is TRBV2 and J is TRBJ2-7; 10 nucleotides agree with TRBD2. Germline loops: CDR1 SNHLY, CDR2 FYNNEI. Trimming at V came to 2 bases and at J to 3 bases, leaving 7 bases not matched to a gene. This CDR3 has 16 residues. The CDR3 DNA follows: TGTGCCAGCAGTGAAATCTTTAGCGGGAGGTTCTACGAGCAGTACTTC. It codes for CASSEIFSGRFYEQYF.

The chain uses TRBV4-2 and TRBJ2-4; 9 bases map to TRBD2. CDR3 size: 17 residues. The germline V gene encodes CDR1 LGHNA and CDR2 YNFKEQ. The V gene end was trimmed by 0 bases and the J gene end by 0 bases; junction bases not matched to a gene: 3. The CDR3 coding sequence is TGTGCCAGCAGCCAAGATGGAGCGGGGGGAGCCAAAAACATTCAGTACTTC. Residues: CASSQDGAGGAKNIQYF.

The chain joins TRBV6-5 to TRBJ1-2; D unresolved. This CDR3 is built from 12 residues. Trimming left V 9 bases short and J 3 bases short, with 11 bases between. The germline gives CDR1 MNHEY, CDR2 SVGAGI. In nucleotides, the CDR3 is TGTGCCAGTACCACGCGGCACTATGGCTACACCTTC. The encoded protein is CASTTRHYGYTF.

V is TRBV19 and J is TRBJ1-1; 7 nucleotides align to TRBD1. Trimming took 4 bases from V and 1 from J; bases not matched to a gene: 3. CDR1 LNHDA and CDR2 SQIVND come from the germline V gene (reference sequence). The CDR3 loop spans 14 amino acids. CDR3 amino acids: CASSRGQSNTEAFF. DNA for the CDR3: TGTGCCAGTAGTAGGGGACAGTCGAACACTGAAGCTTTCTTT.

This chain's CDR3 is CASSLLLKREGLNEQYF. The DNA for the CDR3 is TGTGCCAGCAGTTTACTCCTAAAGCGGGAGGGCCTGAACGAGCAGTACTTC. The gene calls are TRBV28 and TRBJ2-7; the match to TRBD2 covers 10 bases. The CDR3 runs to 17 residues. Trimming took 2 bases from V and 5 from J; bases not matched to a gene: 12. Germline CDR1 and CDR2: MDHEN and SYDVKM.

The CDR3 sequence is CASIFRLGLPNGYEQYF. CDR3 DNA: TGTGCCAGCATTTTTCGACTGGGGCTACCCAACGGATACGAGCAGTACTTC. This chain links TRBV2 with TRBJ2-7, with a tentative D call TRBD1 (5 bases). Germline V CDR1 and CDR2: SNHLY, FYNNEI. V lost 7 bases to trimming and J lost 4 bases, with 26 bases between them. The CDR3 is 17 residues long. Looking up the rest from reference TRBV2 and TRBJ2-7 gives the full variable domain: EPEVTQTPSHQVTQMGQEVILRCVPISNHLYFYWYRQILGQKVEFLVSFYNNEISEKSEIFDDQFSVERPDGSNFTLKIRSTKLEDSAMYFCASIFRLGLPNGYEQYFGPGTRLTVT.

The rearrangement joins TRBV15 to TRBJ2-1; tentative D call: TRBD1 (6 bases). The germline V gene encodes CDR1 LNHNV and CDR2 YYDKDF (reference sequence). Trimming took 6 bases from V and 6 from J, leaving 21 bases between them. CDR3 length equals 16 residues. The CDR3 reads CATSLQGRGWGNEQFF. The CDR3 nucleotides read TGTGCCACCAGTCTACAGGGCCGGGGATGGGGCAATGAGCAGTTCTTC.

The chain is built from TRBV4-1 and TRBJ1-6, with a tentative D call TRBD1 (6 bases). The V gene's germline CDR1 is MGHRA and CDR2 YSYEKL. The CDR3 sequence is 15 residues long. The V end lost 0 bases, the J end lost 7 bases, and 10 bases lay between the germline ends. The CDR3 DNA reads as TGCGCCAGCAGCCAAGACCAGGGGCACAATTCACCCCTCCACTTT. Translated: CASSQDQGHNSPLHF.

The rearrangement links TRBV27 to TRBJ2-2; perhaps TRBD2 as D (6 bases). The V end lost 1 base, the J end lost 1 base, and 13 bases lay between the germline ends. The germline gives CDR1 MNHEY, CDR2 SMNVEV (reference sequence). There are 17 residues in the CDR3. CDR3 in amino acids: CASSLYFSGKNTGELFF. CDR3 nucleotide sequence: TGTGCCAGCAGTTTATATTTTAGCGGAAAGAACACCGGGGAGCTGTTTTTT.

The rearrangement joins TRBV10-2 to TRBJ2-7; a weak D match, TRBD2 (6 bases). The V gene lost 11 bases and the J gene lost 4 bases, with 15 bases spanning the gap. CDR3 size: 12 residues. Germline V gives CDR1 WSHSY, CDR2 SAAADI. The CDR3 coding sequence is TGCGCCTCAACTCCTGGGGGGTACGAGCAGTACTTC. Protein product: CASTPGGYEQYF.

The V and J genes are TRBV7-9 and TRBJ2-7; TRBD1 matches 7 bases. Germline V gene sequence: CDR1 SEHNR, CDR2 FQNEAQ (reference sequence). The V gene end was trimmed by 4 bases and the J gene end by 6 bases; junction bases not matched to a gene: 15. This CDR3 has 16 amino acids. CDR3 in amino acids: CASSSGQAAPLSEQYF. DNA for the CDR3: TGTGCCAGCAGCTCCGGACAGGCCGCGCCGCTGAGCGAGCAGTACTTC.

This chain uses TRBV6-5 with TRBJ1-2; 9 positions match TRBD1. Germline-derived CDR1 and CDR2 are MNHEY and SVGAGI. Trimming cost V 6 bases and J 4 bases; bases outside gene matches: 6. There are 14 residues in the CDR3. DNA for the CDR3: TGTGCCAGCAGGCGGACAGGGGTGTTCTATGGCTACACCTTC. It encodes CASRRTGVFYGYTF.